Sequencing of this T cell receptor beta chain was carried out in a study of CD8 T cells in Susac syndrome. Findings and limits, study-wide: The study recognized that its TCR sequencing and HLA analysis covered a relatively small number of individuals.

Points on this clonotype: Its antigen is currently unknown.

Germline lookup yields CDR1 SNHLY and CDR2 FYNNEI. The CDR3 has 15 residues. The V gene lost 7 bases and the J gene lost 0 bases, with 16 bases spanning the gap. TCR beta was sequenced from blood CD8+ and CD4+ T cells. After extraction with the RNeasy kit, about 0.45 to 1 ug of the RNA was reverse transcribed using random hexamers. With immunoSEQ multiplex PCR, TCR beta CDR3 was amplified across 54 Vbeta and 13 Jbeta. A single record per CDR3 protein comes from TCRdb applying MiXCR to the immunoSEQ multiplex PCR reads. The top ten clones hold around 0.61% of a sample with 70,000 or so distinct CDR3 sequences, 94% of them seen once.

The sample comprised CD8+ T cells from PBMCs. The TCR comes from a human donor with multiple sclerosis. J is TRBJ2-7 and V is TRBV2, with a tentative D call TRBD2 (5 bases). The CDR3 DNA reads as TGTGCCAGCACCGACGGGATTCTGAGCTCCTACGAGCAGTACTTC. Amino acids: CASTDGILSSYEQYF.